Listed here is a single T cell receptor beta chain. Its antigen is as yet unknown. The data were obtained in a study of shared clonotypes between healthy human individuals. Study results and limitations: Rarefaction exposed incomplete sorted-subset sequencing despite large depth. An anticipated effect of sequencing depth on clonotype sharing among donors was recognized.

Methods used by the authors: Quality scores were absent from the junction-only immunoSEQ sequences, so filtering differed. Sequencing was performed with immunoSEQ multiplex PCR; in TCRdb, only in-frame clones are kept and a portion is missing. That table supplies the V and J calls and clone size; D and trimming were determined from the DNA. The data show 950,000 to 1,300,000 clones, with about 76% seen just once and less than 1.5% held by the top ten. Sequencing was performed on memory CD4+ T cells sorted from blood. Indicated subset: CD45RA-negative fraction. The origin of this receptor is a man aged 18-30 years in good health.

In DNA form, the CDR3 reads TGCAGTGCTCGTTTTGGCTATGGCTACACCTTC. Residues: CSARFGYGYTF. The chain combines TRBV20-1 with TRBJ1-2; D not resolved. With 5 bases removed from V and 4 bases from J, the gap between germline ends came to 8 bases. CDR3 length: 11 amino acids. Germline V gene data show CDR1 as DFQATT and CDR2 as SNEGSKA (reference sequence).